The sequence of this TCR beta chain was determined in a study of siplizumab effects on memory and regulatory T cells. Turning to this clone: Its antigen is unidentified.

General study results and limits: Alloreactive sequences whose origin lay in unstimulated CD4+ memory cells were significantly reduced by siplizumab. Confirmation was lacking for the suppressive function of proliferating Tregs derived from siplizumab cultures. A major contribution to the alloresponse seemed to be made by naive T cells, which seemed more diverse than memory cells.

Sequencing used immunoSEQ multiplex PCR; TCRdb keeps in-frame clones, though not all of them. The sample lists about 110,000 clones; just over 90% were seen once. Sequenced material: Tregs sorted from blood. The receptor's source is a human donor in good health.

The CDR3 region has the DNA TGCGCCAGCAGCGGGGACCGCAGCAATCAGCCCCAGCATTTT. Protein sequence: CASSGDRSNQPQHF. The V and J genes are TRBV10-1 and TRBJ1-5; maybe TRBD1 (5 bases). This CDR3 spans 14 amino acids. Trimming stripped 6 bases from V and 1 base from J, with 10 bases between. CDR1 is WNHNN and CDR2 is SYGVQD in the germline V gene (reference sequence).